This paragraph covers one TCR delta chain sequence. The antigen this receptor binds is unknown. The amino acid sequence in TCRdb belongs to a much larger clone and departs from this DNA's translation at residue 6, likely a sequencing read error; the sequence shown is translated from the DNA. Trimming leaves V shorter by 1 base and J shorter by 0 bases, with the junction holding 12 bases beyond the gene matches. The CDR3 sequence holds 18 residues, the cysteine and phenylalanine included. Only CDR3 DNA is held: 54 bases, read in frame from base 1. The CDR1 and CDR2 encoded by the germline V gene are GEAIGNYY and EKD. The sample is drawn from a study of gamma-delta chains in newborns, infants, children (dated by TCRdb to the late 2010s). Some background on the complete study: In the study title, it is stated that polyclonal expansion of innate gammadelta T cells is driven by microbial exposure immediately after birth. The study examined the way microbial exposure affected innate gammadelta T cell populations in human newborns right after birth.

The reads were generated on an Illumina MiSeq. Public reads were reanalyzed in TCRdb with CATT, and rows carrying the same DNA were merged afterwards. Across this sample there are around 4,300 delta-chain clones, with 2.5% to 3.5% seen only once. Of the sample, roughly 10% is held by the ten largest clones. This sequence originates from a child who was a newborn, infant or young child, either healthy, febrile or measles-vaccinated (not recorded which). The V and J genes are TRDV2 and TRDJ1, with TRDD3 identical over 8 junction bases. Sequencing was performed on blood. The CDR3 loop reads CACDTSYWGPPYTDKLIF. The bases read TGTGCCTGTGACACTTCGTACTGGGGGCCTCCGTACACCGATAAACTCATCTTT.